Listed here are 13 T cell receptor beta chains from one sample, sequenced in a study of molecular identifiers for immune sequencing clone quantification. In TCRdb, the PCR reads were re-called with MiXCR into one record per CDR3 protein. The sample yields under 800,000 distinct CDR3 sequences, around 25% seen once. Sequenced sample: naive CD8+ T cells from blood, with Jurkat cell RNA spiked in. Indicated subset: FACS-sorted CD8+CD4-CCR7+CD45RA+ naive T cells. The receptors originated from a human donor in good health. Some libraries in this study had Jurkat cell RNA spiked in.

On this clonotype: Since no conserved phenylalanine or tryptophan closes the CDR3, a read error is the likely cause. V usage is TRBV7-8 and J usage is TRBJ2-7; weak D call: TRBD2 (6 bases). V was trimmed by 5 bases and J by 5 bases, leaving 10 bases between them. CDR1 is SGHVS, CDR2 FQNEAQ, per germline. The CDR3 contains 12 residues. The CDR3 DNA reads as TGTGCCAGCAGCCCTACGGGAGACGAGCAGTACTCC. Its translation is CASSPTGDEQYS.

With respect to this clonotype: The junction departs from the called germline gene at one end, perhaps through a read error. The CDR3 is CVSSSPGDRVYEQYF. The DNA for the CDR3 is TGTGTCAGCAGCTCCCCCGGGGACAGGGTGTACGAGCAGTACTTC. The chain combines TRBV3-1 with TRBJ2-7; 9 bases agree with TRBD1. This CDR3 has 15 residues. Germline V CDR1 and CDR2: LGHDT, YNNKEL (reference sequence).

The chain joins TRBV4-3 to TRBJ2-3; possibly TRBD2 for D (6 bases). The germline V gene encodes CDR1 LGHNA and CDR2 YSLEER. With 0 bases removed from V and 4 bases from J, the gap between germline ends came to 14 bases. The CDR3 runs to 16 residues. CDR3 protein: CASSQEEGIGADTQYF. Here the CDR3 DNA reads TGCGCCAGCAGCCAAGAGGAGGGGATAGGAGCAGATACGCAGTATTTT.

This clonotype was seen ten or more times. The V call is TRBV6-6, the J call TRBJ2-7, with D perhaps assigned TRBD1 or TRBD2 (5 bases each). The ends were cut back, 5 bases at V and 2 bases at J, with 13 bases in the middle. From germline, CDR1 is MNHNY and CDR2 SVGAGI (reference sequence). The CDR3 is made up of 14 amino acids. DNA for the CDR3: TGTGCCAGCAGTAACCCCGGGGCCACCTACGAGCAGTACTTC. Residues: CASSNPGATYEQYF.

This clonotype was picked up many times. The rearrangement joins TRBV20-1 to TRBJ2-7; 9 bases are a match to TRBD1. V shed 4 bases, J shed 1 base, and the junction held 5 bases outside the gene matches. The CDR3 length is 14 residues. The germline V gene has CDR1 DFQATT and CDR2 SNEGSKA (reference sequence). Here the CDR3 reads CSATRTGASYEQYF. The CDR3 DNA follows: TGCAGTGCTACTAGGACAGGGGCGTCCTACGAGCAGTACTTC.

There are many counts of this clonotype. The V and J genes are TRBV6-2 or TRBV6-3 and TRBJ2-3, with unresolved D. Germline V gene lookup returns CDR1 MNHEY and CDR2 SVGEGT. Trimming left V 6 bases short and J 14 bases short, with 18 bases between. CDR3 length: 12 amino acids. As DNA, the CDR3 is TGTGCCAGCAGCCTAAATGACAATTGGTGGTATTTT. Residues: CASSLNDNWWYF.

This clonotype was observed many times. The V and J genes are TRBV7-9 and TRBJ2-5; TRBD2 might be the D (5 bases). Germline loops: CDR1 SEHNR, CDR2 FQNEAQ (reference sequence). The CDR3 consists of 15 residues. V lost 5 bases and J lost 4, with 17 bases in between. CDR3 in amino acids: CASSPEGSPAETQYF. The DNA of the CDR3 is TGTGCCAGCAGCCCCGAGGGCAGCCCAGCAGAGACCCAGTACTTC.

For the CDR3, the DNA is TGTGCCAGCAGCTCCAGGGGAGGGGCTATCTCCTACGAGCAGTACTTC. It yields the protein CASSSRGGAISYEQYF. This chain connects TRBV6-2 or TRBV6-3 to TRBJ2-7, with D tentatively TRBD2 (7 bases). This CDR3 is 16 amino acids long. The V gene's germline CDR1 is MNHEY and CDR2 SVGEGT. V shed 6 bases and J shed 0 bases, with 18 bases lying between them.

In its sample, this clonotype was seen a few times. The chain couples TRBV6-2 or TRBV6-3 to TRBJ2-2; D might be TRBD1 or TRBD2, each matching 6 bases. CDR1 and CDR2 from the germline V gene are MNHEY and SVGEGT. This CDR3 is built from 18 residues. The germline V and J ends were trimmed by 7 bases and 2 bases, with 23 bases remaining between them. CDR3 sequence: CASTGMVWSGGNTGELFF. The DNA for the CDR3 is TGTGCCAGCACTGGAATGGTTTGGTCCGGGGGCAACACCGGGGAGCTGTTTTTT.

V usage is TRBV7-6 and J usage is TRBJ2-5; TRBD2 aligns across 11 bases. This CDR3 has 16 residues. Trimming at V came to 8 bases and at J to 0 bases, leaving 8 bases not matched to a gene. Per the germline V gene, CDR1 is SGHVS and CDR2 is FNYEAQ. The CDR3 is CASGLGTSGDQETQYF. CDR3 DNA sequence: TGTGCCAGCGGCCTCGGGACTAGCGGAGACCAAGAGACCCAGTACTTC.

This clonotype was seen many times. The rearrangement joins TRBV5-4 to TRBJ1-1; D possibly corresponds to TRBD1 (6 bases). The germline gives CDR1 SGHNT, CDR2 YYREEE (reference sequence). V was clipped by 0 bases and J by 0 bases, with 9 bases between them. The CDR3 is 15 residues long. The CDR3 region is CASSLERTVNTEAFF. DNA of the CDR3: TGTGCCAGCAGCTTGGAAAGGACAGTGAACACTGAAGCTTTCTTT.

On this clonotype: Germline and junction disagree at one end, which may indicate a read error. The V and J genes are TRBV7-6 and TRBJ2-1; D perhaps matches TRBD2 (6 bases). The CDR3 runs to 17 residues. Germline V gene data show CDR1 as SGHVS and CDR2 as FNYEAQ. The CDR3 loop is CASSLYESGVDYNERFF. In DNA, the CDR3 is TGTGCCAGCAGCTTATACGAGTCGGGAGTAGACTACAATGAGCGGTTCTTC.

Notes on this clonotype: As the CDR3 is not closed by the conserved phenylalanine or tryptophan, this likely results from a read error. The chain is built from TRBV6-5 and TRBJ2-3; 7 bases align to TRBD1. This CDR3 is 15 amino acids long. Per the germline V gene, CDR1 is MNHEY and CDR2 is SVGAGI. V gave up 5 bases and J gave up 0 bases; unmatched junction bases: 5. Here the CDR3 DNA reads TGTGCCAGCAGTAAGACAGGGTATAGCACAGATACGCAGTATTTA. Protein: CASSKTGYSTDTQYL.